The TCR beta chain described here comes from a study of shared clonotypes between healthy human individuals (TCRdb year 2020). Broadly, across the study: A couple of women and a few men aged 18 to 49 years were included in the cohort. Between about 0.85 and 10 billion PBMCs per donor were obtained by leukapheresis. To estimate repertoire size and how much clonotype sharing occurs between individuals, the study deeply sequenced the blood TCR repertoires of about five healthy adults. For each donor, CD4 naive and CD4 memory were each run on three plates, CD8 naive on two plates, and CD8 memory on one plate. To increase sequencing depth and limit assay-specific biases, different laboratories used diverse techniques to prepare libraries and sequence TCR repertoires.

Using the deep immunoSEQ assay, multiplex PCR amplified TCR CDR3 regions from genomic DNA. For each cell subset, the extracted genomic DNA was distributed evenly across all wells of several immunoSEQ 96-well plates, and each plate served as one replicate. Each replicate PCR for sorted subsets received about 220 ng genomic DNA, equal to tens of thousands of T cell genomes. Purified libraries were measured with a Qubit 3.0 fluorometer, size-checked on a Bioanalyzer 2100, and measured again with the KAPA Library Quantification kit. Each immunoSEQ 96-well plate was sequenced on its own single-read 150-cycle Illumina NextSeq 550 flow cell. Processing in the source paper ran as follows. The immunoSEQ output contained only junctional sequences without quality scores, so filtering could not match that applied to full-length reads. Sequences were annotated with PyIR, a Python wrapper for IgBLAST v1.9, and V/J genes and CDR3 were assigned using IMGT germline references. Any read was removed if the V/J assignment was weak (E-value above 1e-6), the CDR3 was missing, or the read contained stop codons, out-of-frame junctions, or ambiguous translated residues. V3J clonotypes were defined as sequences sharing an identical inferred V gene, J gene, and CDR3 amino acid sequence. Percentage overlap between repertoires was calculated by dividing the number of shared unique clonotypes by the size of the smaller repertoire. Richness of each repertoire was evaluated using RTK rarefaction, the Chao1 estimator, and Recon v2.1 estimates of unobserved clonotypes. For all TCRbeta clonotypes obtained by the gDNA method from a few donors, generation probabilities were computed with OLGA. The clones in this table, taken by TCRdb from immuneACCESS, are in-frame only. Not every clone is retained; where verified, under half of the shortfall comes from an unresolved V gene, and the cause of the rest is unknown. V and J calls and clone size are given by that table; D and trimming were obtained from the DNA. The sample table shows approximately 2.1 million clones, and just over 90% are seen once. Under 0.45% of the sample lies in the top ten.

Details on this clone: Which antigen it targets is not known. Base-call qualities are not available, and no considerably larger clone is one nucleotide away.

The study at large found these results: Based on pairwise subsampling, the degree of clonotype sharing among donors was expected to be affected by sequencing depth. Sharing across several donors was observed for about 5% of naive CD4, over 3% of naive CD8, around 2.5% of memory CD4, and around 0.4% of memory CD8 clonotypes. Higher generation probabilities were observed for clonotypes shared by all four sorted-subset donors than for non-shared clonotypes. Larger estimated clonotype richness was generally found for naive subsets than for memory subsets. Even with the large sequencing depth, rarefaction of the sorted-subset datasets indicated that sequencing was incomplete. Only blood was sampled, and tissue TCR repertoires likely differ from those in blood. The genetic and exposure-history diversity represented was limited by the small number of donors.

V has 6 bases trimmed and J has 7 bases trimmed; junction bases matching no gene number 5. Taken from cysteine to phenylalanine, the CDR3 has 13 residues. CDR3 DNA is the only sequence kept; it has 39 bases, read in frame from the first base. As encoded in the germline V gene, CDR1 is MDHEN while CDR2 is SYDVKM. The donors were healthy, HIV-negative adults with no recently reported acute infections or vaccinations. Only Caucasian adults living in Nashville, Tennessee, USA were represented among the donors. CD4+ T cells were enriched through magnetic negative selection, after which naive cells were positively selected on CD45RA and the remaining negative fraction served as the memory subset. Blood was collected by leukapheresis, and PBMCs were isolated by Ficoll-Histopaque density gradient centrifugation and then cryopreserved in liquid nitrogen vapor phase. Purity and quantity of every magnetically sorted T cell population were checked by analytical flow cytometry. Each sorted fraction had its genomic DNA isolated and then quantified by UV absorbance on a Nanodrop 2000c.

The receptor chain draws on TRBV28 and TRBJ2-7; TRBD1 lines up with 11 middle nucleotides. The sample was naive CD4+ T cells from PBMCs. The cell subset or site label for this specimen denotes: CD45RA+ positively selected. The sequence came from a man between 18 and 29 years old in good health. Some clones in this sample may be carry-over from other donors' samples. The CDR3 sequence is CASSWTGGLEQYF. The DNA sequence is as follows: TGTGCCAGCAGCTGGACAGGGGGCTTGGAGCAGTACTTC.